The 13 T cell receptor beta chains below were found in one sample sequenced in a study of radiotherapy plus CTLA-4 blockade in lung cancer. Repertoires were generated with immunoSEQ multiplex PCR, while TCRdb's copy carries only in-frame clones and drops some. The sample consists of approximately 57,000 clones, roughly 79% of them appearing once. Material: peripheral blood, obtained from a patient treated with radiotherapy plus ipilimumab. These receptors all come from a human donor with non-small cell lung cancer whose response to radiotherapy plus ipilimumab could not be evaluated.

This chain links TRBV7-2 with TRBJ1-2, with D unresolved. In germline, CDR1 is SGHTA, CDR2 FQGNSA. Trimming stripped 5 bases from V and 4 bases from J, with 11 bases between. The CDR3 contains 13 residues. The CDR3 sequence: CASSTPGPYGYTF. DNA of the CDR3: TGTGCCAGCAGCACTCCGGGTCCCTATGGCTACACCTTC.

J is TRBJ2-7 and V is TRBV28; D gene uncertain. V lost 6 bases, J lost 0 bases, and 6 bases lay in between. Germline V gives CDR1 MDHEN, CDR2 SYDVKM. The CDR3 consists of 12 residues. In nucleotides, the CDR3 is TGTGCCAGCAGCCCGAGCTCCTACGAGCAGTACTTC. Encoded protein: CASSPSSYEQYF.

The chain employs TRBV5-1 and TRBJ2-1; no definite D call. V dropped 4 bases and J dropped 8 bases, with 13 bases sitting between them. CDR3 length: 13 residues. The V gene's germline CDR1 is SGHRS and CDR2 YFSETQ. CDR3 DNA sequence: TGCGCCAGCAGCCTGTCGCAGGTTCATGAGCAGTTCTTC. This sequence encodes CASSLSQVHEQFF.

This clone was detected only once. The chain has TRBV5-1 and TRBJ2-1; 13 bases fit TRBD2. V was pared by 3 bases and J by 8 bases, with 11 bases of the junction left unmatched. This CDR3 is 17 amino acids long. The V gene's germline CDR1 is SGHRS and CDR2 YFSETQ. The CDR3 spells CASSSRTSGSVGYEQFF. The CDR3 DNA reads TGCGCCAGCAGCTCAAGGACTAGCGGGAGTGTTGGTTATGAGCAGTTCTTC.

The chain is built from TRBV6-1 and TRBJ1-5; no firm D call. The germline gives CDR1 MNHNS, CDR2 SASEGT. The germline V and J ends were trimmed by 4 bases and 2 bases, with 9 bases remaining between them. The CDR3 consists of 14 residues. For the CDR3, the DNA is TGTGCCAGCAGTGGTCTAGTGGGCAATCAGCCCCAGCATTTT. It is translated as CASSGLVGNQPQHF.

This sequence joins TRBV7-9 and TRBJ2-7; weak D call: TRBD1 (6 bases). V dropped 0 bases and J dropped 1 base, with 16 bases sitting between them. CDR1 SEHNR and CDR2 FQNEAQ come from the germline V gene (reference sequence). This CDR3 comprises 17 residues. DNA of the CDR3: TGTGCCAGCAGCTTAGCAGGCAGGGGTACCCTTTCCTACGAGCAGTACTTC. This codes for CASSLAGRGTLSYEQYF.

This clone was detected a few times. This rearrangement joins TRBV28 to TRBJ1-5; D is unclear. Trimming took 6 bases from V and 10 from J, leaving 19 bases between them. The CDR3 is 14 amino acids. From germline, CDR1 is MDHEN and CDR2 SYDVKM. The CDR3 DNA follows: TGTGCCAGCAGCTACCCCGGAGCCTCGCGCCCCCAGCATTTT. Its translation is CASSYPGASRPQHF.

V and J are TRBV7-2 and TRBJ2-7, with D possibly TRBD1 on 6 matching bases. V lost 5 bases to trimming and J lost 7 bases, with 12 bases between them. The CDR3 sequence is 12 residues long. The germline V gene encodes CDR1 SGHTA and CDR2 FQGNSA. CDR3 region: CASSRQVAEQYF. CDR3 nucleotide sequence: TGTGCCAGCAGCCGACAGGTAGCGGAGCAGTACTTC.

CDR3 amino acids: CASSEGGGEQFF. In nucleotides, the CDR3 is TGTGCCAGCAGTGAAGGGGGAGGGGAGCAGTTCTTC. The V gene is TRBV2, the J gene TRBJ2-1; 7 nucleotides line up with TRBD2. This CDR3 contains 12 residues. CDR1 and CDR2 (germline): SNHLY, FYNNEI. Unmatched junction bases numbered 1, after V lost 1 base and J lost 10 bases.

CDR3: CASAPQGLGYTF. DNA of the CDR3: TGTGCCAGCGCGCCACAGGGCCTTGGCTACACCTTC. The chain employs TRBV28 and TRBJ1-2, with D maybe TRBD1 (6 bases). V lost 8 bases and J lost 7, with 14 bases in between. Germline V gene sequence: CDR1 MDHEN, CDR2 SYDVKM. This CDR3 spans 12 amino acids.

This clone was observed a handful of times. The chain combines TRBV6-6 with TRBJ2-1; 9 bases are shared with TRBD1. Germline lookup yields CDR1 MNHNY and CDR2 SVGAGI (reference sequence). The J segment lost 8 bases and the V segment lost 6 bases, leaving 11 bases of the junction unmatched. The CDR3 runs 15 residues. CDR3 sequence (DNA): TGTGCCAGCAGACCCGGGACAGGGAAAACGCATGAGCAGTTCTTC. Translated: CASRPGTGKTHEQFF.

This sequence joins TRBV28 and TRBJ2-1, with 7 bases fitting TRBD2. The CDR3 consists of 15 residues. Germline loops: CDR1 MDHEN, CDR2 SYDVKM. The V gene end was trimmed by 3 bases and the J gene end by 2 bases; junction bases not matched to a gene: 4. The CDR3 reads CASSLFSGPYNEQFF. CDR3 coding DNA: TGTGCCAGCAGTTTGTTTAGCGGGCCCTACAATGAGCAGTTCTTC.

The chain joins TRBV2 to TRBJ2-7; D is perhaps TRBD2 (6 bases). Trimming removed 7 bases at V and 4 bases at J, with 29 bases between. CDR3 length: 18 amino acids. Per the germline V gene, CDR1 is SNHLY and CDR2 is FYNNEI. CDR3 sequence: CASKRGGTGGQRLYEQYF. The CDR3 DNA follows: TGTGCCAGCAAAAGGGGTGGGACCGGGGGTCAACGCCTGTACGAGCAGTACTTC.